This T cell receptor beta chain was captured in a study of OX40 agonist ivuxolimab in advanced cancers. Whole-study context: At doses from 0.01 to 10 mg/kg, patients were given intravenous ivuxolimab every 2 weeks. People in dose escalation had one of these cancers: hepatocellular carcinoma, melanoma, renal cell or head and neck cancer.

As regards this clone: Its antigen is not identified.

Study-wide points: At 0.1 to 3.0 mg/kg, clonal expansion of CD4+ and CD8+ blood T cells had occurred by week 6.

V was pared by 5 bases and J by 4 bases, with 3 bases of the junction left unmatched. Per germline, CDR1 WSHSY and CDR2 SAAADI. This CDR3 is 15 amino acids long. Patients were ruled out by autoimmune disease history or systemic immunosuppression. The data were produced by immunoSEQ multiplex PCR, yet TCRdb's version contains in-frame clones alone and is incomplete. The data hold 50,000 to 65,000 clones, with over 80% observed a single time. This chain connects TRBV10-2 to TRBJ2-3; 13 bases fit TRBD2. This receptor was identified in an adult with an advanced solid tumor such as melanoma, head and neck, liver or kidney cancer. The source was CD4+ or CD8+ T cells sorted from blood, collected in a trial of the OX40 agonist ivuxolimab. The CDR3 nucleotides read TGCGCCAGCAGTCGACTAGCGGGAGGCCCAGATACGCAGTATTTT. It yields the protein CASSRLAGGPDTQYF.